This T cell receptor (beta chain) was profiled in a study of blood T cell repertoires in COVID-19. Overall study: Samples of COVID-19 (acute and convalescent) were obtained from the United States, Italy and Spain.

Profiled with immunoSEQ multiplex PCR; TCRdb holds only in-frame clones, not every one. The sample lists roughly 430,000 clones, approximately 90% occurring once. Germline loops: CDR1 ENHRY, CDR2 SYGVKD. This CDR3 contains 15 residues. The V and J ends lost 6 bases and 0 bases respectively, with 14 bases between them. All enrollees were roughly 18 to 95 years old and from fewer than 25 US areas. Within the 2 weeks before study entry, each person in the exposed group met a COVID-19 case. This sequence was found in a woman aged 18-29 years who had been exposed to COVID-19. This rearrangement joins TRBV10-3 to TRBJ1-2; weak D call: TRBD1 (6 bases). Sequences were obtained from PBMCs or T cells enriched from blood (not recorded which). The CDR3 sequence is CAIRARQETNYGYTF. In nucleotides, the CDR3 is TGTGCCATCAGGGCCCGACAGGAAACTAACTATGGCTACACCTTC.